This record looks at one T cell receptor beta chain sequence and its context. What it recognizes is unknown. This sample was taken from a study of blood T cells in healthy people across ages. Across the study: Template switching picked up about one barcoded beta molecule for each two T cells.

A J-beta primer mix and a sample-barcoded 5' primer were used in a second PCR of about 7 to 12 cycles. TCRdb re-called the 5' RACE reads through MiXCR, storing one row per CDR3 protein. The sample holds more than 1.4 million distinct CDR3 sequences, approximately 42% seen once. Notes on the study in general: Comparison with aged donors showed that long-lived donors had more naive CD4+ cells and higher diversity. Nothing was known about donor CMV status, and this possibly confounded expanded clonotype changes. Strong correlation was found linking TCR beta diversity to naive T cell percentage.

The CDR3 runs to 14 residues. V was cut by 8 bases and J by 2 bases, with 13 bases left in between. CDR1 is MNHEY and CDR2 is SVGEGT in the germline V gene. Sequenced input: blood. The chain uses TRBV6-2 or TRBV6-3 and TRBJ1-5; TRBD1 might be the D (5 bases). The TCR originated in a young woman in good health. This CDR3 is CASAGGGGNQPQHF. The CDR3 DNA follows: TGTGCCAGCGCCGGGGGAGGGGGCAATCAGCCCCAGCATTTT.